This T cell receptor (beta chain) is from a study of T cell therapy after organ transplantation (dated by TCRdb to the late 2010s). At the level of the whole study: Therapy products were autologous CMV-specific T cells expanded in vitro for roughly 14 days with a peptide pool of 30 HLA class I and II CMV epitopes. An open-label phase I trial of autologous CMV-specific adoptive T cell therapy in solid-organ transplant recipients was the basis for the study, which was a follow-up TRBV repertoire analysis. Peripheral blood samples for the pretherapy time point were taken before T cell therapy began. Each patient got up to 6 T cell doses, given every 2 weeks, and was then monitored for roughly 30 weeks after finishing therapy. Of the ten patients, eight were classified as clinical responders and two were classified as nonresponders. Only about 85% of the 10 patients had long-term post-therapy samples available. Across 2 to 6 intravenous infusions, patients got a median of 1.92 x 10^8 CMV-specific T cells. Broader findings and caveats from the paper: Reduced sample coverage from poor CD8+ T cell yield may be reflected in the few expansions detected in nonresponders. Both transferred clonotypes and endogenous clonotypes not detected in the therapy products appeared to be included in post-therapy reconstitution. Because the cohort was small, confounders such as concurrent antirejection and antiviral medications could not be assessed. Fold change in CD8 clonality after therapy was inversely correlated with pretherapy clonality, suggesting that less biased repertoires were more receptive to remodeling. Before therapy, nonresponders had marked clonal expansions, and after therapy the repertoires of nonresponders changed only minimally.

Per the publication, the time point label means: before start of T cell therapy. Solid-organ transplant recipients with drug-resistant/recurrent cytomegalovirus were included as patients. Ten of the trial participants were picked for repertoire analysis depending on whether post-therapy peripheral blood mononuclear cells were available. A BD FACSAria III was used to sort viable CD3+CD8+CD4- lymphocytes from PBMCs. Genomic DNA was extracted from sorted cells with the Qiagen DNeasy Kit. Comment on this clone: It has no known antigen specificity. There are no base qualities to consult, and no much larger clone falls within one base.

The germline V gene supplies CDR1 SGHAT and CDR2 FQNNGV. The CDR3 measures 13 amino acids from cysteine to phenylalanine. Kept here is only the CDR3 DNA, which spans 39 bases and is read in frame from base 1. The V and J ends are trimmed by 1 base and 5 bases, leaving 8 bases between them. The immunoSEQ two-step, bias-controlled multiplex PCR assay was used to amplify TRB CDR3 regions from genomic DNA. Sequencing of CDR3 libraries was carried out on an Illumina NextSeq 500. In the authors' own workflow: The immunoSEQ Analyzer platform was used for initial alignment and bioinformatics, including bias normalization against synthetic CDR3 analogs. V, D and J genes were annotated according to IMGT database definitions. For further TRBV analyses, VDJtools version 1.1.10 and the R package tcR version 2.2.1.11 were used with default settings. For the GLIPH analysis, version 1.0 was run with default settings. For CDR3 sequences with at least 5 reads, significant changes in clonotype frequency were assessed with a 2-sided binomial test and Benjamini-Hochberg correction (alpha = 0.01). What TCRdb holds here is the immuneACCESS table cut down to in-frame rearrangements. Part of the clones is not present; checked against another copy, under half of the missing clones reflect an unresolved V gene, and the others are unexplained. V and J calls plus clone size are reproduced from that table; the DNA served to infer D and trimming. Recorded for this sample are 40,000 to 60,000 clones; approximately 94% of them occurred a single time. Over 2.5% of the sample comes from the top ten.

The sequence was obtained from a human patient who had received a solid organ transplant and had CMV disease. The sequencing used CD8+ T cells from blood, collected before autologous CMV-specific T cell therapy. The rearranged segments are TRBV11-2 and TRBJ1-2, with an unclear D gene assignment. The DNA sequence is TGTGCCAGCAGCTTAGGGGAGGGTTATGGCTACACCTTC. It translates as CASSLGEGYGYTF. Supplemented by the reference TRBV11-2 and TRBJ1-2 proteins around the CDR3, the complete variable domain is EAGVAQSPRYKIIEKRQSVAFWCNPISGHATLYWYQQILGQGPKLLIQFQNNGVVDDSQLPKDRFSAERLKGVDSTLKIQPAKLEDSAVYLCASSLGEGYGYTFGSGTRLTVV.